Here is one T cell receptor beta chain with its context. Its antigen remains unidentified. Within one base of it there is no much larger clone, and no base qualities were kept. This sample was taken from a study of cytomegalovirus exposure and HLA in healthy donors (dated by TCRdb to about 2017). The study in broad terms: An earlier analysis of 550 to 700 of the donors reported about 250 Gb of sequence data and roughly 100 million unique TCR beta sequences from roughly 200 million T cells. A later analysis re-examined previously published TCR beta repertoires from more than 550 donors and added high-resolution HLA genotyping to investigate patterns of TCR occurrence. To decide whether each TCR beta V gene segment behaved as functional or pseudogenic, an earlier analysis of approximately 620 of the donors relied on high-throughput TCR beta sequencing. Along with the roughly 670-subject first cohort, a separate validation cohort of roughly 110 different subjects was used. The study aimed to test whether cataloging public T cell receptors could reveal signatures of past pathogen exposure. The study combined high-throughput TCR immunosequencing, statistical association of individual TCRs with disease status, and machine learning to predict cytomegalovirus infection status. Genome-wide SNP genotypes for about 65% of the 666 donors were used in a later genetic analysis, which treated that subset as a discovery cohort. The number of typed donors differed by locus: about 620-640 for A, B, C, DRB1 and DQB1; some 540 for DQA1; over 600 for DPA1; and about 450 for DPB1. All discovery cohort repertoires had been generated on a single sequencing platform. Among the roughly 370 genotyped donors, approximately 76% belonged to the genetic ancestry cluster associated with self-reported Caucasian donors. Class I and class II HLA loci were covered by the typing at four-digit resolution. The later analysis used no new phenotypic data to find candidate immune exposures, relying instead on TCR beta sequences and their occurrence across donors. On average, 235,054 unique TCR beta nucleotide sequences were sequenced per donor among about 400 genotyped donors of the cohort, with around 19% of those sequences being non-productive. About 280 gigabases of sequencing data and 78 million or so unique TCR sequences were included in an early release covering over 600 HLA-typed donors. The study profiled the T cell repertoires of fewer than 850 subjects by immunosequencing and related them to cytomegalovirus serostatus. Donor age, sex, ethnicity and CMV serostatus were collected together with the repertoire data. Roughly five DR-DQ haplotypes were handled as single units for association and clustering because linkage in the cohort was strong.

The CDR3 covers 13 residues, taking in both the cysteine and the phenylalanine. Kept here is only the CDR3 DNA, which spans 39 bases and is read in frame from base 1. Deletion took 1 base off V and 6 bases off J, with a span of 11 bases between the germline ends. Reading the germline V gene gives CDR1 SGHRS and CDR2 YFSETQ. The cohort consisted of hundreds of healthy bone marrow donors. All cohort members were sampled while nominally healthy, although unrecorded immune exposures were likely present. The donor was CMV seronegative and belonged to the group of around 350 seronegative cohort members. Every donor gave a peripheral blood sample, and the peripheral blood mononuclear cells from that sample were used for TCR beta sequencing. The Qiagen DNeasy Blood Extraction Kit was used to extract genomic DNA from the blood cell samples. The full study reports these points: A group of highly shared sequence variants was considered likely to be a technical artifact of the sequencing pipeline. Specific HLA alleles were associated with roughly 17,000 TCR beta sequences at a false discovery rate of 0.05 in a later analysis. Correlated functional status among segregating V segments might reflect linkage disequilibrium, but an unknown experimental factor could not be ruled out. In a later genetic analysis, a missense DCLRE1C variant was associated with V-gene and J-gene trimming of TCR beta chains, and the association was replicated in an independent cohort. In a later genetic analysis, fewer N-insertions in productive TCRs were reported among donors in an Asian-associated ancestry cluster than the roughly 670-donor mean. Across donors, most TCR sequences were observed very rarely, whereas some public TCRs were present in many individuals. The authors suggested that the approach could potentially be generalized to other disease states and immunological phenotypes. In a later analysis, several top co-occurrence clusters were reported to appear linked to parvovirus B19, influenza, CMV and Epstein-Barr virus. For the cohort, immune exposure information was limited to CMV serostatus. In an earlier analysis of some 500 of the donors, most TCR beta V segments were observed in productive rearrangements about 90% or about 30% of the time, broadly matching IMGT annotations. Roughly uniform sequencing depth across donors was assumed in presence/absence analyses, although this assumption may not hold. In vitro tests confirmed that three of the cytomegalovirus-associated TCR beta chains recognize cytomegalovirus antigens. Because the 87-base-pair reads could not distinguish some IMGT-functional V segments, including TRBV6-2 and TRBV6-3, those segments were excluded. In this cohort, only TCR beta chains were sequenced, and detectable features were limited by the absence of alpha or paired-chain data. Assigning TCR associations to individual alleles was difficult when HLA alleles, especially DR and DQ, strongly co-occurred. A further reported finding was that TCR beta sequences accurately predicted the HLA-A and HLA-B alleles for most subjects in the first cohort. Compared with equally common non-associated chains, HLA-associated TCR beta chains in a later analysis were more clonally expanded and had lower generation probabilities. Most CMV-associated TCR beta chains appeared to be HLA-restricted in a later analysis, and the HLA associations seemed to be driven largely by CMV exposure. A total of 150 or so TCR beta chains were listed by the study as associated with cytomegalovirus. According to a later analysis, TCR association rates differed among HLA loci, with DRB1 alleles showing the most associated TCRs and HLA-C alleles showing the fewest. Because HLA typing was missing for some donors at each locus, association tests included only the typed subset. Fewer than 20 rarely observed V segments, including chromosome 9 orphons, were excluded from the earlier analysis of some 590 of the donors because counts were too low. The classifier was reported to diagnose cytomegalovirus status with high specificity and sensitivity in both the original cohort and the validation cohort.

Library preparation employed the immunoSEQ multiplex PCR assay. A mixture of 60 forward primers for TCR Vbeta segments and 13 reverse primers for TCR Jbeta segments was used in the multiplex PCR. The CDR3 region of rearranged TCR beta genes was amplified from genomic DNA by a multiplex PCR assay. The Illumina HiSeq System was used to sequence the amplified TCR beta libraries as 87-base-pair reads. The authors' analysis ran thus. A later analysis tallied approximately 87 million unique TCR beta chains across the 650 to 750 repertoires, and around 10 million of those chains were shared by two or more donors. A nearest-neighbor algorithm error-corrected the raw reads and collapsed the reads into unique sequences, merging closely related sequences to remove PCR and sequencing errors. CDR3 sequences were aligned to IMGT reference sequences to assign V, D and J gene segments. For a sequence to be retained, at least a six-nucleotide match to both a V gene segment and a J gene segment was required. A rearrangement counted as productive if the CDR3 had no stop codons and remained in frame with V and J, and every other rearrangement counted as non-productive. Following IMGT convention, CDR3 was defined as the stretch from the second conserved V-encoded cysteine to the conserved J-encoded phenylalanine. The earlier analysis of about 590 of the donors excluded sequences that lacked an unambiguous match to a single V gene segment. An earlier analysis of 587 of the donors called V segments functional above 56.7% productive rearrangements and segregating when the between-donor standard deviation exceeded 5%. A statistical classification framework was built for diagnosing cytomegalovirus status from the catalog of TCR beta chain sequences. In a later analysis, V and J genes were assigned by comparing TCR nucleotide sequences against IMGT/GENE-DB human TR gene sequences. The TCRdist pipeline was used in a later analysis to assign CDR3 sequences and most-parsimonious VDJ recombination scenarios. A later analysis defined each TCR beta chain by its CDR3 amino acid sequence plus V-gene family, and excluded reads lacking a unique V-gene family. A later analysis removed roughly 590 highly shared, low-generation-probability nucleotide sequences to deal with suspected cross-contamination and a sequencing artifact. In a later analysis, a clonal expansion index was calculated for each public chain from normalized within-repertoire ranks of inferred template counts. Generation probabilities in a later analysis came from a VDJ recombination model fitted to out-of-frame rearrangements, and those results were checked against IGoR. In a later analysis, hypergeometric tests were used to score TCR-TCR, TCR-HLA and TCR-CMV co-occurrence, with a repertoire-size bias correction applied to TCR pairs. To estimate false discovery rates, a later analysis permuted the HLA or CMV assignments 20 times. In a later analysis, co-occurring TCRs were grouped using DBSCAN, and TCRdist sequence similarity was added for clustering within HLA-allele-positive subsets. For co-occurrence clustering, repertoires with fewer than 30,000 or more than 120,000 public chains were excluded, along with four or five repertoires with anomalous nucleotide sharing. The clones in this table, taken by TCRdb from immuneACCESS, are in-frame only. Not every clone is retained; where verified, under half of the shortfall comes from an unresolved V gene, and the cause of the rest is unknown. V, J and clone size are taken as reported in that table, and D and trimming were inferred from the DNA itself. Recorded for this sample are approximately 150,000 clones; around 80% of them occurred a single time. The ten most abundant clones make up over 0.95% of the sample.

Sequencing used PBMCs. This receptor chain uses TRBV5-1 and TRBJ2-7; the D gene is perhaps TRBD2, on 6 matching bases. The source of this sequence is a woman aged 40 to 50 in good health and CMV-seronegative. The nucleotide sequence reads as follows: TGCGCCAGCAGCTTGCCAAACGGGGGCGAGCAGTACTTC. It specifies CASSLPNGGEQYF.